This TCR beta chain is drawn from a study of T cells in Graves' hyperthyroidism and ophthalmopathy (dated by TCRdb to the late 2010s). With regard to the full study: Peripheral blood was sampled at the time of initial diagnosis, prior to any treatment. After sampling, hyperthyroidism patients received methimazole starting at 30 mg daily, and ophthalmopathy patients received high-dose intravenous methylprednisolone. The study also compared thyroid tissue and blood T-cell repertoires from over 5 Graves' hyperthyroidism patients. Prospective prediction of ophthalmopathy was tested in an independent validation cohort of approximately 19 hyperthyroidism patients and 15 to 17 patients who later progressed to ophthalmopathy. To identify TCR V-J signatures that set the groups apart, the researchers used a discovery cohort of about a hundred patients, made up of 40 to 45 with Graves' ophthalmopathy and around 58 with stable Graves' hyperthyroidism. For training and testing, the approximately 97 patients in the discovery cohort were randomly divided in a 7:3 ratio. The paper reports TCR Vbeta CDR3 sequencing of some 140 peripheral blood samples: around 41 ophthalmopathy, fewer than 80 hyperthyroidism and roughly 17 progressor patients. The research as a whole found: No statistical method was used to set the sample size in advance, and investigators knew the group allocation. Blood samples also contained most of the expanded thyroid clonotypes (frequency above 0.001), which suggests that blood repertoires may reflect thyroid immune responses. In validation, the model predicted progression to ophthalmopathy a median of about 6 months before onset, with roughly 68% sensitivity and more than 72% specificity. A model built on a 13 V-J signature distinguished ophthalmopathy from stable hyperthyroidism, reaching over 85% sensitivity and about 81% specificity in cross-validation and 80%/75% in testing.

CDR3 length: 12 amino acids, cysteine to phenylalanine. The read is trimmed to its CDR3 DNA, 36 bases read in frame from base 1. V is clipped by 5 bases and J by 4 bases, and the sequence between their germline boundaries is 8 bases long. The germline V gene gives CDR1 as MDHEN and CDR2 as SYDVKM. The TCR beta CDR3 regions were amplified from the RNA transcripts. For the first round of RT-PCR on the TCR CDR3, the HTBI primer set was used together with the Qiagen OneStep RT-PCR kit. The libraries were constructed in a second round of multiplex PCR and then size-selected and purified. The libraries were sequenced on an Illumina HiSeq2000 using paired-end 100 bp reads. Under the source paper's analysis protocol: SOAPnuke was used to process the raw data, throwing out any read that contained adapters or uncalled bases, had a mean Phred below 15, or lacked an exact constant-primer or identifier match. High-quality paired reads were merged with COPE v1.2.5, and unique nucleotide sequences were defined as clonotypes. MiTCR v1.1 was used to align clonotypes to the IMGT TRBV, TRBD and TRBJ reference segments. Only V-J combinations with frequency above 0.0001, covering about 99% of repertoires, were analysed. The TCS score was defined as F50 (clonal expansion) divided by E x V (chaos), with BLOSUM62-based TCRdist calculated between CDR3 peptides within each V-J. Welch's t-statistics and random forest reduced roughly 530 V-J features to about 13, which were used in a naive Bayes classifier (R e1071). In TCRdb, the public reads were trimmed at Q25 with fastp and aligned with MiXCR, with productive beta chains retained. Every entry covers one CDR3 protein and lists the most common genes and DNA from its rows. TCRdb, not the authors, supplied the V and J calls. A total of fewer than 400,000 distinct CDR3 sequences appear in this sample, roughly 25% of them only once. The leading ten clones occupy around 70% of the sample.

Graves' hyperthyroidism was defined as stable when no progression to ophthalmopathy occurred over 18 months of follow-up. Hyperthyroidism patients were aged 18 to 65 years and newly diagnosed, with disease duration of less than 2 months. Any patient with an uncontrolled infection, another autoimmune disease, pregnancy or lactation was excluded. Diagnoses were established on the basis of clinical symptoms, serum thyroxine and TRAb, thyroid ultrasound, and orbital computed tomography. Ficoll-Paque density gradient centrifugation was used to isolate PBMCs from about 9.4 ml of fresh peripheral blood. Trizol reagent was used to extract total RNA, and RNA quality was then checked on an Agilent 2100 Bioanalyzer. In the case of this clonotype: The specificity of this receptor is unknown. Base-call qualities are not available, and no considerably larger clone is one nucleotide away.

The chain employs TRBV28 and TRBJ1-2; the D gene lacks a confident call. The TCR originated in a man aged 45 to 65 with Graves' hyperthyroidism. Sequenced sample: blood. The CDR3 sequence is CASSPVSYGYTF. The nucleotide sequence reads as follows: TGTGCCAGCAGTCCGGTTAGCTATGGCTACACCTTC.